A single sample gave rise to the 14 T cell receptor beta chains below, sequenced in a study of blood T cell repertoires in COVID-19. Produced via immunoSEQ multiplex PCR; TCRdb's table is partial and in-frame only. The table records some 35,000 clones, 78% of them present only once. Specimen: peripheral blood. These TCRs come from a man between 65 and 85 years old with acute or convalescent COVID-19.

The chain carries TRBV7-8 and TRBJ1-4; the D gene is possibly TRBD1 (5 bases). V was pared by 0 bases and J by 7 bases, with 12 bases between. Per the germline V gene, CDR1 is SGHVS and CDR2 is FQNEAQ. The CDR3 is made up of 15 amino acids. CDR3 nucleotide sequence: TGTGCCAGCAGCTTAGCCCCGGGGGTCGGTGAAAAACTGTTTTTT. Amino acids: CASSLAPGVGEKLFF.

The V gene is TRBV7-2, the J gene TRBJ1-2; D may be TRBD1 (6 bases). The CDR3 length is 13 residues. Deletions cut 2 bases from V and 8 bases from J, with 12 bases between. Germline CDR1 SGHTA, CDR2 FQGNSA. CDR3: CASSLNTGIGYTF. CDR3 DNA: TGTGCCAGCAGCTTAAATACAGGGATAGGCTACACCTTC.

This clone was detected a few times. The CDR3 coding sequence is TGTGCCAGCAGCCTCGCGACAGATTACTCTGGAAACACCATATATTTT. Protein sequence: CASSLATDYSGNTIYF. The chain combines TRBV7-2 with TRBJ1-3; D is perhaps TRBD1 (5 bases). Deletions cut 5 bases from V and 0 bases from J, with 14 bases between. The CDR3 has 16 amino acids. Germline V gene data show CDR1 as SGHTA and CDR2 as FQGNSA.

The chain carries TRBV7-8 and TRBJ2-6, with TRBD1 matching over 11 bases. V shed 4 bases and J 1 base; nucleotides not matched to a gene: 6. Germline CDR1 is SGHVS and CDR2 is FQNEAQ. CDR3 length equals 18 residues. As DNA, the CDR3 is TGTGCCAGCAGCTCCGGGACAGGGGGACTTTCTGGGGCCAACGTCCTGACTTTC. Translating it yields CASSSGTGGLSGANVLTF.

To note about this clone: An end of the junction does not agree with germline; a read error may underlie this. This chain connects TRBV7-2 to TRBJ1-5; no clear D. Germline V gives CDR1 SGHTA, CDR2 FQGNSA. The CDR3 extends over 13 amino acids. The CDR3 sequence is CASSLRSNQPQHF. The DNA of the CDR3 is TGTGCCAGCAGCTTAAGAAGCAACCAGCCCCAGCATTTT.

This clone came up a few times. CDR3 DNA sequence: TGTGCCAGCTCACCCCGGCAGGGGACGACTAATGAAAAACTGTTTTTT. Translating gives CASSPRQGTTNEKLFF. The rearrangement uses TRBV18 and TRBJ1-4; a weak D match, TRBD1 (6 bases). The CDR3 runs 16 residues. Germline CDR1 and CDR2: KGHSH and LQKENI. V was clipped by 3 bases and J by 2 bases, with 13 bases between them. The whole variable domain, remainder taken from reference TRBV18 and TRBJ1-4, is NAGVMQNPRHLVRRRGQEARLRCSPMKGHSHVYWYRQLPEEGLKFMVYLQKENIIDESGMPKERFSAEFPKEGPSILRIQQVVRGDSAAYFCASSPRQGTTNEKLFFGSGTQLSVL.

The CDR3 region is CASSLFSTGNTGELFF. In DNA form, the CDR3 reads TGCGCCAGCAGCCTTTTTTCGACAGGGAATACCGGGGAGCTGTTTTTT. The rearrangement joins TRBV4-3 to TRBJ2-2, with 7 bases identical to TRBD1. The J segment lost 5 bases and the V segment lost 4 bases, leaving 10 bases of the junction unmatched. Germline values: CDR1 LGHNA, CDR2 YSLEER. The CDR3 is 16 residues long.

This chain's CDR3 is CASSQTRGGEQFF. The DNA of the CDR3 is TGCGCCAGCAGCCAAACTCGCGGAGGAGAGCAGTTCTTC. The chain links TRBV4-3 to TRBJ2-1; a possible D gene is TRBD2 (5 bases). Trimming pared 2 bases from V and 10 bases from J, leaving 12 bases between. Looked up from germline, CDR1 is LGHNA and CDR2 is YSLEER. This CDR3 is built from 13 residues.

V usage is TRBV7-2 and J usage is TRBJ2-7, with 12 bases fitting TRBD2. CDR3 length equals 17 residues. Per germline, CDR1 SGHTA and CDR2 FQGNSA. V dropped 5 bases and J dropped 1; count of bases not matched to a gene: 9. This chain's CDR3 is CASSARRTSGTSYEQYF. CDR3 DNA sequence: TGTGCCAGCAGCGCCAGAAGGACTAGCGGGACTTCCTACGAGCAGTACTTC. Full variable domain (outside the CDR3, taken from reference TRBV7-2 and TRBJ2-7): GAGVSQSPSNKVTEKGKDVELRCDPISGHTALYWYRQSLGQGLEFLIYFQGNSAPDKSGLPSDRFSAERTGGSVSTLTIQRTQQEDSAVYLCASSARRTSGTSYEQYFGPGTRLTVT.

The genes are TRBV28 and TRBJ1-2, with D hard to call. V gave up 3 bases and J gave up 6 bases, with 14 bases separating them. CDR1 and CDR2 from the germline V gene are MDHEN and SYDVKM. The CDR3 has 14 amino acids. CDR3 amino acids: CASSLTTRSHGYTF. The CDR3 DNA reads TGTGCCAGCAGTTTGACCACGAGGAGCCATGGCTACACCTTC.

CDR3 protein: CASSPGMTGGADNYGYTF. Written as DNA, the CDR3 is TGTGCCAGCAGCCCTGGAATGACAGGGGGCGCCGATAACTATGGCTACACCTTC. The J gene is TRBJ1-2, the V gene TRBV9; 10 bases align to TRBD1. V dropped 4 bases and J dropped 1; count of bases not matched to a gene: 13. The CDR3 extends over 18 amino acids. The germline V gene encodes CDR1 SGDLS and CDR2 YYNGEE.

This clone occurred a few times. This rearrangement joins TRBV11-2 to TRBJ2-1; 11 bases fit TRBD2. The germline gives CDR1 SGHAT, CDR2 FQNNGV. This CDR3 spans 15 amino acids. J gave up 7 bases and V 5 bases, and 7 bases lay outside the gene matches. CDR3 amino acids: CASSQGTSGGNEQFF. CDR3 DNA: TGTGCCAGCAGCCAGGGGACTAGCGGTGGGAATGAGCAGTTCTTC.

This clone was detected only a few times. V usage is TRBV30 and J usage is TRBJ1-2, with a possible D match to TRBD1 (6 bases). Germline V gene lookup returns CDR1 GTSNPN and CDR2 SVGIG (reference sequence). Trimming removed 2 bases from V and 10 bases from J, with 17 bases in between. The CDR3 has 13 amino acids. This CDR3 is CAWSPFPHRDYTF. In DNA form, the CDR3 reads TGTGCCTGGAGTCCCTTCCCTCACAGGGACTACACCTTC.

V usage is TRBV6-6 and J usage is TRBJ2-4; maybe TRBD2 (6 bases). The germline V and J ends were trimmed by 10 bases and 9 bases, with 16 bases remaining between them. The CDR3 is 12 residues long. Germline assignment: CDR1 MNHNY and CDR2 SVGAGI (reference sequence). The CDR3 sequence: CAIGSGWGIQYF. CDR3 DNA sequence: TGTGCCATCGGTAGCGGATGGGGCATTCAGTACTTC.